This TCR beta chain was recovered during a study of T cells in localized non-small cell lung cancer. Study outcomes and limitations: T cell clonality was highest in uninvolved adjacent lung, above tumor.

Sequenced by immunoSEQ multiplex PCR; TCRdb stores in-frame clones only, minus some. In the table there are tens of thousands of clones, roughly 87% of which are singletons. This CDR3 has 13 amino acids. The V and J ends lost 4 bases and 1 base respectively, with 7 bases between them. Germline CDR1 SGHAT, CDR2 FQNNGV. Note on this clone: The target antigen is unknown.

The clonotype comes from a male donor aged 60 or over with stage I squamous cell lung carcinoma. The J gene is TRBJ1-1, the V gene TRBV11-2; a possible D gene is TRBD1 (6 bases). The specimen was peripheral blood, collected before any cancer treatment. The CDR3 nucleotides are TGTGCCAGCAGCTCGGGACAGAACACTGAAGCTTTCTTT. Its translation is CASSSGQNTEAFF.